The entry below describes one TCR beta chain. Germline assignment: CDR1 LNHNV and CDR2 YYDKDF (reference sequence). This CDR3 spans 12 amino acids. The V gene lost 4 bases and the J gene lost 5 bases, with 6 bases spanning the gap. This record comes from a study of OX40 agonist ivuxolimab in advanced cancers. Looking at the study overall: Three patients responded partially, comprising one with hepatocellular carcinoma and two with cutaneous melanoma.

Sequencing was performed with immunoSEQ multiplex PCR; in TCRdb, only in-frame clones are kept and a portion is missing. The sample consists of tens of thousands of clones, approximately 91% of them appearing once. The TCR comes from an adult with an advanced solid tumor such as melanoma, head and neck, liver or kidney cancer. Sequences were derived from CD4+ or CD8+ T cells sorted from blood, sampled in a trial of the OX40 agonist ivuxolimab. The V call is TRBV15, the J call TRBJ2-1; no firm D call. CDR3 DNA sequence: TGTGCCACCAGCACCATAAACAATGAGCAGTTCTTC. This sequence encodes CATSTINNEQFF.